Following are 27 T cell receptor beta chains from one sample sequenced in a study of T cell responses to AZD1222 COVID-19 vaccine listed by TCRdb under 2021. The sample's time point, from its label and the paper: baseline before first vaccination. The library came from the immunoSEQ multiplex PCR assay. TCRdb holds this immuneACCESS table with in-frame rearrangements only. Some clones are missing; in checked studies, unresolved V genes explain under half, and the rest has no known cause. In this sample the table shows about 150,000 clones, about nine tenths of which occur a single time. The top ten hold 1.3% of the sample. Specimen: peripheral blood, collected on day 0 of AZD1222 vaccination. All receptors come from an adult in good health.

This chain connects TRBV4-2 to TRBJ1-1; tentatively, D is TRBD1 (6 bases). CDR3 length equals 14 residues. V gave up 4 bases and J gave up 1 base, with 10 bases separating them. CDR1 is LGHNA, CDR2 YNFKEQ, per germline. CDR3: CASSPGQPNTEAFF. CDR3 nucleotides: TGTGCCAGCAGCCCAGGACAGCCGAACACTGAAGCTTTCTTT.

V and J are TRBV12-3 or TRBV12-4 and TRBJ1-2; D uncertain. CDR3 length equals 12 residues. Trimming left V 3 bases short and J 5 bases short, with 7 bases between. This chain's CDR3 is CASSLSFYGYTF. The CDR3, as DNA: TGTGCCAGCAGTTTGTCTTTTTATGGCTACACCTTC.

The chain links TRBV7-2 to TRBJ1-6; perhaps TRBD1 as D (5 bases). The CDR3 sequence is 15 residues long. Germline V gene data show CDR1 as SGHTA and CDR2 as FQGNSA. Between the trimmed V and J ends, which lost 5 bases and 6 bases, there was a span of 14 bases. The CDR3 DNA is TGTGCCAGCAGCCCAAACAGGTCCCCTAATTCACCCCTCCACTTT. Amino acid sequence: CASSPNRSPNSPLHF.

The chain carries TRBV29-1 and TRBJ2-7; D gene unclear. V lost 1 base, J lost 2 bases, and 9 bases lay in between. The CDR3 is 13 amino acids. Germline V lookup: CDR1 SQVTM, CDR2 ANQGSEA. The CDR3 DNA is TGCAGCGTTGAAGTGGGCAGAACCTACGAGCAGTACTTC. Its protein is CSVEVGRTYEQYF.

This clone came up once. CDR3 loop: CARGGTDTQYF. In DNA form, the CDR3 reads TGTGCCAGGGGAGGGACAGATACGCAGTATTTT. The chain combines TRBV27 with TRBJ2-3; 7 bases are a match to TRBD2. The CDR3 spans 11 residues. The V gene's germline CDR1 is MNHEY and CDR2 SMNVEV (reference sequence). V shed 9 bases and J 3 bases; nucleotides not matched to a gene: 0.

CDR3 sequence reads: CAWSVWAAGAGEQYF. CDR3 bases: TGTGCCTGGAGTGTATGGGCAGCGGGGGCCGGGGAGCAGTACTTC. This sequence joins TRBV30 and TRBJ2-7; the match to TRBD2 covers 8 bases. Trimming at V came to 0 bases and at J to 7 bases, leaving 11 bases not matched to a gene. Germline loops: CDR1 GTSNPN, CDR2 SVGIG (reference sequence). This CDR3 has 15 residues.

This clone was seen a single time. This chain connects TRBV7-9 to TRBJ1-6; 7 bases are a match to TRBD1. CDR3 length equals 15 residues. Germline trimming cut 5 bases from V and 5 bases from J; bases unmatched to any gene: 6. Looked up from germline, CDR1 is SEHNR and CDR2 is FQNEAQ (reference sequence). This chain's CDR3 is CASSARQGDNSPLHF. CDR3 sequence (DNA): TGTGCCAGCAGCGCCCGACAGGGAGATAATTCACCCCTCCACTTT.

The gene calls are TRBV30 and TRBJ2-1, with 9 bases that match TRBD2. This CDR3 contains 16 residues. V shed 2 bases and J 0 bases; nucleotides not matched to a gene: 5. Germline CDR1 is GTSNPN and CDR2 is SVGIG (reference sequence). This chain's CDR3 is CAWSTYSGSSYNEQFF. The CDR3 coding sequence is TGTGCCTGGAGTACCTATAGCGGGAGCTCCTACAATGAGCAGTTCTTC.

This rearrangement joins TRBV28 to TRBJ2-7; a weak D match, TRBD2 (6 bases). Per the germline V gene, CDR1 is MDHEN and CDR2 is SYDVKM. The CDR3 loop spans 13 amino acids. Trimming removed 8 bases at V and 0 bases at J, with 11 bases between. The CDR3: CASGGRSSYEQYF. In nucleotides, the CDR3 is TGTGCCAGCGGAGGGCGGAGCTCCTACGAGCAGTACTTC.

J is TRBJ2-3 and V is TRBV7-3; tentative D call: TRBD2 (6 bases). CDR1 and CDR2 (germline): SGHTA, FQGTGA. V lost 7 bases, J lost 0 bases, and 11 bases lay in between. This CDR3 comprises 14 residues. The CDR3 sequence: CASTPGVSTDTQYF. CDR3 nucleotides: TGTGCCAGCACCCCGGGGGTTAGCACAGATACGCAGTATTTT. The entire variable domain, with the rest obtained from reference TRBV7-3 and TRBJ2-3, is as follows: GAGVSQTPSNKVTEKGKYVELRCDPISGHTALYWYRQSLGQGPEFLIYFQGTGAADDSGLPNDRFFAVRPEGSVSTLKIQRTERGDSAVYLCASTPGVSTDTQYFGPGTRLTVL.

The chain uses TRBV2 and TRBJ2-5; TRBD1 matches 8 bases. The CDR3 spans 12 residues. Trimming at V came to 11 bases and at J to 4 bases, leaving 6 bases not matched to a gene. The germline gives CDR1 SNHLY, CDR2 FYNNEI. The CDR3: CAGGQGTETQYF. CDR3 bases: TGTGCCGGAGGACAGGGAACAGAGACCCAGTACTTC. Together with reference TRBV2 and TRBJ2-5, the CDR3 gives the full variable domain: EPEVTQTPSHQVTQMGQEVILRCVPISNHLYFYWYRQILGQKVEFLVSFYNNEISEKSEIFDDQFSVERPDGSNFTLKIRSTKLEDSAMYFCAGGQGTETQYFGPGTRLLVL.

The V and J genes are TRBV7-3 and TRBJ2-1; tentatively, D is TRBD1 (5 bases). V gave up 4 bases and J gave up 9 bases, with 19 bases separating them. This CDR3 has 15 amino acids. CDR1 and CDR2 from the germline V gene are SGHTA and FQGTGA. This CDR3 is CASSSPPQGVFEQFF. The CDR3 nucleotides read TGTGCCAGCAGCTCCCCACCCCAGGGTGTATTTGAGCAGTTCTTC. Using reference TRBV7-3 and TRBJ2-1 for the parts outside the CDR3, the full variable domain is GAGVSQTPSNKVTEKGKYVELRCDPISGHTALYWYRQSLGQGPEFLIYFQGTGAADDSGLPNDRFFAVRPEGSVSTLKIQRTERGDSAVYLCASSSPPQGVFEQFFGPGTRLTVL.

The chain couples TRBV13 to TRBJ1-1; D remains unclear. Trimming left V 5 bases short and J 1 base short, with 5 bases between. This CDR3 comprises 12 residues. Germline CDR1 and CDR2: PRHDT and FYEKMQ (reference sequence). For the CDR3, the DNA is TGTGCCAGCAGCCTCGCGAACACTGAAGCTTTCTTT. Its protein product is CASSLANTEAFF.

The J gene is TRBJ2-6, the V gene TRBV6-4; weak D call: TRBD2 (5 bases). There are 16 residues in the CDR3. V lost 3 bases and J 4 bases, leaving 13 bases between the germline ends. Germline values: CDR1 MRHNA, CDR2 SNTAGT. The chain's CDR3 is CASSEGSSGGANVLTF. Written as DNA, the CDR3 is TGTGCCAGCAGTGAGGGATCTTCGGGAGGGGCCAACGTCCTGACTTTC.

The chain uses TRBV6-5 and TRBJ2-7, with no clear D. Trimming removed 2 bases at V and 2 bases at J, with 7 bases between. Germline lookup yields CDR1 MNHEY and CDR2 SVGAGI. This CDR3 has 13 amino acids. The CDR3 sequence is CASSYVIPYEQYF. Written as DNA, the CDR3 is TGTGCCAGCAGTTACGTCATCCCCTACGAGCAGTACTTC.

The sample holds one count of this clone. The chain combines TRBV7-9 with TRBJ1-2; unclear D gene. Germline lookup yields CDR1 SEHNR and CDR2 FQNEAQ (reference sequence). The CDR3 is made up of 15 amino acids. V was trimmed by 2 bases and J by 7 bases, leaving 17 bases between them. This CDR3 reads CASSLKGYSTGGYTF. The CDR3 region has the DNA TGTGCCAGCAGCTTAAAAGGGTACTCGACCGGTGGCTACACCTTC.

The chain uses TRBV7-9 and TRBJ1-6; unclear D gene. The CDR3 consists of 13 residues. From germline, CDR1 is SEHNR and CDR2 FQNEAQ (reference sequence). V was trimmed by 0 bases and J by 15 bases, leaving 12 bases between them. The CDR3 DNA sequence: TGTGCCAGCAGCTTAGCGCCAGGACCCAGCCTCCACTTT. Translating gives CASSLAPGPSLHF.

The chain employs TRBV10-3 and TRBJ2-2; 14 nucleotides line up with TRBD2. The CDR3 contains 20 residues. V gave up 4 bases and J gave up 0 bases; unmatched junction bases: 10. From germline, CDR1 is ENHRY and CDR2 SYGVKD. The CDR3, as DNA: TGTGCCATCAGTGCCACCATCGGACTAGCGGGGGGACCGAACACCGGGGAGCTGTTTTTT. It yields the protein CAISATIGLAGGPNTGELFF.

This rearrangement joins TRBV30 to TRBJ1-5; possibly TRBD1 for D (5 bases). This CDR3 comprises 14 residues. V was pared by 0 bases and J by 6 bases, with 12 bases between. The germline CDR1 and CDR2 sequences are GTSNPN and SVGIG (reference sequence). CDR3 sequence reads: CAWSVKGTGQPQHF. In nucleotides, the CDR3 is TGTGCCTGGAGTGTTAAGGGGACCGGTCAGCCCCAGCATTTT.

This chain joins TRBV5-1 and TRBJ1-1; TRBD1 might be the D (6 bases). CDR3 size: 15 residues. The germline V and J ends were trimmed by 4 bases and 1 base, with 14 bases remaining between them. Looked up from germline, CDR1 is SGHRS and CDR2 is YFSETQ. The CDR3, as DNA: TGCGCCAGCAGCCCCCCCGGGACATCGAACACTGAAGCTTTCTTT. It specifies CASSPPGTSNTEAFF.

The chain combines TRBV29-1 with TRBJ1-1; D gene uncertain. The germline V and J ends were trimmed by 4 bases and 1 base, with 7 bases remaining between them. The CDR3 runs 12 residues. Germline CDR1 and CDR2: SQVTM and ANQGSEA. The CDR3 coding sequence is TGCAGCGTTGCAATAGAGAACACTGAAGCTTTCTTT. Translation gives CSVAIENTEAFF.

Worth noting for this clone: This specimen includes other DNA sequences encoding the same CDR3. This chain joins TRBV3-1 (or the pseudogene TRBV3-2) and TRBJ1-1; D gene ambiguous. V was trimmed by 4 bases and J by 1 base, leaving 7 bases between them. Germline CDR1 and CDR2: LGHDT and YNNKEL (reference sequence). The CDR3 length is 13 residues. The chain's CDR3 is CASSLTANTEAFF. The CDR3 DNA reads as TGTGCCAGCAGCCTGACTGCGAACACTGAAGCTTTCTTT.

CDR3 amino acids: CAILGTGGPQPQHF. CDR3 nucleotides: TGTGCCATCCTTGGGACAGGGGGTCCTCAGCCCCAGCATTTT. This rearrangement joins TRBV24-1 to TRBJ1-5, with 11 nucleotides matching TRBD1. Per germline, CDR1 KGHDR and CDR2 SFDVKD. The CDR3 loop spans 14 amino acids. The junction had 8 bases not matched to a gene; V was cut back by 11 bases and J by 6 bases.

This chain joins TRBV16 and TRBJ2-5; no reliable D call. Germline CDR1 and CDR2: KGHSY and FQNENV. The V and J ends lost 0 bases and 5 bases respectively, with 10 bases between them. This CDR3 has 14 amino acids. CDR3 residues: CASSQSPGMETQYF. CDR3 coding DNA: TGTGCCAGCAGCCAATCACCAGGAATGGAGACCCAGTACTTC.

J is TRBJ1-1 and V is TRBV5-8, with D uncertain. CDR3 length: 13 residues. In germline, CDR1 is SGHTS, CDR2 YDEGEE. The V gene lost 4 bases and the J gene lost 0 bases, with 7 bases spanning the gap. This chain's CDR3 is CASSLGMNTEAFF. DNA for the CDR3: TGTGCCAGCAGCCTGGGCATGAACACTGAAGCTTTCTTT.

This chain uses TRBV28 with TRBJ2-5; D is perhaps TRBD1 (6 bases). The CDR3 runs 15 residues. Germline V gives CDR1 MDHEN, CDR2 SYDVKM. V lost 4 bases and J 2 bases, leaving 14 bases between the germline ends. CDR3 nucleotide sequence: TGTGCCAGCAGTTGGTCTGACAGGTCTCAAGAGACCCAGTACTTC. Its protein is CASSWSDRSQETQYF.

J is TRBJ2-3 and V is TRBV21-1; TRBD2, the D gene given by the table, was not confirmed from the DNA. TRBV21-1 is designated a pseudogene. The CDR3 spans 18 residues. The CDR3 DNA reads TGTGCCAGCAGCAAACTGGGCAACTTCTTGCGGGACCCAGATACGCAGTATTTT. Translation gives CASSKLGNFLRDPDTQYF.